This T cell receptor (beta chain) was captured in a study of lymphopenia after photon versus proton radiotherapy. The data were produced by immunoSEQ multiplex PCR, yet TCRdb's version contains in-frame clones alone and is incomplete. The top ten clones hold 3.3% of a sample with 10,000 to 15,000 clones, roughly 90% of them seen once. As regards this clone: The antigen is undetermined.

Study-wide results and caveats: A bigger post-nadir fall in TCR diversity correlated inversely with survival time in deceased patients. Authors raise, but do not show, better survival with proton therapy.

The CDR3 spans 13 residues. Trimming left V 5 bases short and J 7 bases short, with 14 bases between. Germline values: CDR1 SGHDN, CDR2 FVKESK. V usage is TRBV14 and J usage is TRBJ1-1, with no clear D. The sample was peripheral blood, taken from a patient treated with proton-based radiotherapy. This TCR was sampled from a man between 60 and 75 years old with pancreatic cancer. The CDR3 reads CASSDFVGSEAFF. CDR3 nucleotide sequence: TGTGCCAGCAGCGACTTCGTGGGTAGTGAAGCTTTCTTT.